A single sample is the source of the 14 T cell receptor beta chains below, sequenced in a study of T cell responses to AZD1222 COVID-19 vaccine. Profiling relied on immunoSEQ multiplex PCR, and the TCRdb table lists in-frame clones only, not all of them. This table holds more than 75,000 clones, roughly 94% found once. This specimen was peripheral blood, taken on day 0 of AZD1222 vaccination. The receptor source for this set is an adult in good health.

CDR3 protein: CASSLAGLAGVTNTGELFF. For the CDR3, the DNA is TGTGCCAGCAGCTTAGCGGGACTAGCGGGAGTGACAAACACCGGGGAGCTGTTTTTT. The chain is built from TRBV7-9 and TRBJ2-2; 14 bases line up with TRBD2. Germline values: CDR1 SEHNR, CDR2 FQNEAQ (reference sequence). The CDR3 is 19 residues long. The V segment lost 0 bases and the J segment 2 bases; nucleotides outside the gene matches: 5.

The chain uses TRBV28 and TRBJ2-7, with 11 positions matching TRBD2. CDR1 is MDHEN, CDR2 SYDVKM, per germline. The junction had 9 bases not matched to a gene; V was cut back by 8 bases and J by 0 bases. The CDR3 extends over 16 amino acids. The CDR3 spells CASSRPGTSGSYEQYF. In DNA, the CDR3 is TGTGCCAGCTCTCGACCCGGGACTAGCGGCTCCTACGAGCAGTACTTC.

This rearrangement joins TRBV18 to TRBJ1-4, with 8 bases aligning to TRBD1. The CDR3 runs to 15 residues. CDR1 KGHSH and CDR2 LQKENI come from the germline V gene. The V gene end was trimmed by 4 bases and the J gene end by 4 bases; junction bases not matched to a gene: 5. CDR3 region: CASSLTQGVNEKLFF. DNA for the CDR3: TGTGCCAGCTCACTAACACAGGGGGTTAATGAAAAACTGTTTTTT.

The genes are TRBV7-9 and TRBJ2-7, with D maybe TRBD2 (5 bases). The CDR3 runs to 15 residues. Germline assignment: CDR1 SEHNR and CDR2 FQNEAQ (reference sequence). V gave up 5 bases and J gave up 2 bases, with 16 bases separating them. The CDR3 bases are TGTGCCAGCAGCCCCCCCCAAAGAGGGACCTACGAGCAGTACTTC. It translates to CASSPPQRGTYEQYF. Full variable domain (outside the CDR3, taken from reference TRBV7-9 and TRBJ2-7): DTGVSQNPRHKITKRGQNVTFRCDPISEHNRLYWYRQTLGQGPEFLTYFQNEAQLEKSRLLSDRFSAERPKGSFSTLEIQRTEQGDSAMYLCASSPPQRGTYEQYFGPGTRLTVT.

V usage is TRBV28 and J usage is TRBJ2-7; 7 nucleotides align to TRBD2. The V gene end was trimmed by 5 bases and the J gene end by 0 bases; junction bases not matched to a gene: 4. CDR3 size: 14 residues. The germline V gene has CDR1 MDHEN and CDR2 SYDVKM. This CDR3 reads CASSLSGPSYEQYF. For the CDR3, the DNA is TGTGCCAGCAGTCTTAGCGGGCCCTCCTACGAGCAGTACTTC.

This clone was seen just once. The V and J genes are TRBV12-3 or TRBV12-4 and TRBJ2-3; D is ambiguous. The V gene lost 5 bases and the J gene lost 2 bases, with 5 bases spanning the gap. The CDR3 covers 12 residues. The CDR3 here is CASSRNTDTQYF. The CDR3 DNA reads as TGTGCCAGCAGTAGAAACACAGATACGCAGTATTTT.

This clone was detected once. The genes are TRBV7-2 and TRBJ2-3; 9 bases line up with TRBD2. The CDR3 consists of 16 residues. Germline V gene sequence: CDR1 SGHTA, CDR2 FQGNSA. V lost 5 bases and J lost 2; bases outside the gene matches: 8. The CDR3 sequence: CASSARSGRITDTQYF. The CDR3 nucleotides read TGTGCCAGCAGCGCGCGTAGCGGGAGAATCACAGATACGCAGTATTTT.

This clone was detected only once. The chain couples TRBV28 to TRBJ1-1; D perhaps matches TRBD1 (5 bases). Germline assignment: CDR1 MDHEN and CDR2 SYDVKM. Between the trimmed V and J ends, which lost 3 bases and 6 bases, there was a span of 14 bases. The CDR3 sequence is 14 residues long. The CDR3 here is CASSLPGNRPEAFF. For the CDR3, the DNA is TGTGCCAGCAGTTTGCCAGGGAATCGACCTGAAGCTTTCTTT.

V and J are TRBV3-1 (or the pseudogene TRBV3-2) and TRBJ2-2, with D unresolved. Trimming stripped 3 bases from V and 1 base from J, with 18 bases between. Germline CDR1 and CDR2: LGHDT and YNNKEL (reference sequence). The CDR3 covers 18 residues. The CDR3 here is CASSHVERTRENTGELFF. In DNA, the CDR3 is TGTGCCAGCAGCCACGTTGAACGGACGAGAGAGAACACCGGGGAGCTGTTTTTT.

In DNA form, the CDR3 reads TGTGCCAGCAATCGAGGGGGCGGGGCCTCTGGGGCCAACGTCCTGACTTTC. As protein: CASNRGGGASGANVLTF. V gene TRBV28 combines with J gene TRBJ2-6, with a possible D match to TRBD1 (7 bases). Trimming shortened V by 7 bases and J by 0 bases, and 16 bases separated the two germline ends. Looked up from germline, CDR1 is MDHEN and CDR2 is SYDVKM. CDR3 length equals 17 residues. Filled out from reference TRBV28 and TRBJ2-6, the complete variable domain reads DVKVTQSSRYLVKRTGEKVFLECVQDMDHENMFWYRQDPGLGLRLIYFSYDVKMKEKGDIPEGYSVSREKKERFSLILESASTNQTSMYLCASNRGGGASGANVLTFGAGSRLTVL.

V is TRBV7-2 and J is TRBJ2-1; no reliable D call. The V gene's germline CDR1 is SGHTA and CDR2 FQGNSA. V lost 6 bases and J lost 14, with 20 bases in between. CDR3 length equals 13 residues. Here the CDR3 DNA reads TGTGCCAGCAGTAATGATGGGGAAGGTTTTAAGTTCTTC. It encodes CASSNDGEGFKFF.

The V gene is TRBV6-5, the J gene TRBJ2-7; 7 nucleotides align to TRBD2. With 5 bases clipped from V and 0 bases from J, the junction kept 4 bases outside the gene matches. The CDR3 consists of 14 residues. Germline lookup yields CDR1 MNHEY and CDR2 SVGAGI. The CDR3 region is CASSPPGGSYEQYF. The CDR3 DNA follows: TGTGCCAGCAGTCCTCCGGGGGGCTCCTACGAGCAGTACTTC.

The J gene is TRBJ2-5, the V gene TRBV5-8, with D unresolved. CDR1 and CDR2 from the germline V gene are SGHTS and YDEGEE. The CDR3 contains 14 residues. Trimming left V 0 bases short and J 7 bases short, with 13 bases between. The CDR3 bases are TGTGCCAGCAGCTTGGGGAGTGTTTGGGGGACCCAGTACTTC. Translation: CASSLGSVWGTQYF.

This clone was counted once. CDR3 sequence: CASSLAGLITGELFF. CDR3 bases: TGTGCCAGCAGCTTAGCGGGCCTGATCACCGGGGAGCTGTTTTTT. The chain couples TRBV7-2 to TRBJ2-2; D is undetermined. Trimming stripped 0 bases from V and 4 bases from J, with 9 bases between. The V gene's germline CDR1 is SGHTA and CDR2 FQGNSA. The CDR3 has 15 residues.